One TCR beta chain is described in this entry. What antigen it recognizes has not been identified. Other DNA sequences of this sample code for an identical CDR3. From V the trimming removes 3 bases and from J it removes 2 bases, while the gene matches leave 10 bases of the junction unaccounted for. From a lookup of the germline V gene, CDR1 and CDR2 are MRHNA and SNTAGT. Counted from cysteine to phenylalanine, this CDR3 has 19 amino acids. Kept here is only the CDR3 DNA, which spans 57 bases and is read in frame from base 1. This entry comes from a study of cytomegalovirus exposure and HLA in healthy donors (TCRdb year 2017). A note on the overall study: An earlier analysis of some 550 of the donors reported about 250 Gb of sequence data and some 100 million unique TCR beta sequences from 150 million to 200 million T cells. Roughly 310 gigabases of sequencing data and roughly 90 million unique TCR sequences were included in an early release covering roughly 600 HLA-typed donors. Of the roughly 400 genotyped donors, about 80% fell in the genetic ancestry cluster associated with self-reported Caucasian donors. The study was designed to test whether signatures of past pathogen exposure could be identified by cataloging public T cell receptors. The T cell repertoires of 666 subjects were profiled by immunosequencing and related to cytomegalovirus serostatus. A separate validation cohort of roughly 130 different subjects was used in addition to the approximately 670-subject first cohort. High-throughput TCR immunosequencing, statistical association of individual TCRs with disease status, and machine learning were combined to predict cytomegalovirus infection status. A later analysis re-analyzed previously published TCR beta repertoires from roughly 690 donors and added high-resolution HLA genotyping to study TCR occurrence patterns. The later analysis used no new phenotypic data to find candidate immune exposures, relying instead on TCR beta sequences and their occurrence across donors. In an earlier analysis of 500 to 650 of the donors, high-throughput TCR beta sequencing was used to judge whether each TCR beta V gene segment behaved as functional or pseudogenic. Alongside the repertoire data, information on donor age, sex, ethnicity and CMV serostatus was compiled. A later genetic analysis used genome-wide SNP genotypes for about 60% of the 666 donors, treating that subset as a discovery cohort. All discovery cohort repertoires had been generated using a single sequencing platform. Both class I and class II loci were covered by HLA typing, at four-digit resolution. The number of donors typed differed by locus, with roughly 620-640 for A, B, C, DRB1 and DQB1, roughly 520 for DQA1, 606 for DPA1, and over 400 for DPB1. Roughly five DR-DQ haplotypes were handled as single units for association and clustering because linkage in the cohort was strong. Across 300 to 500 genotyped donors of the cohort, an average of about 250,000 unique TCR beta nucleotide sequences per donor were sequenced, and around 20% of those sequences were non-productive. General conclusions and limits of the study: In a later analysis, several top co-occurrence clusters were reported to appear linked to parvovirus B19, influenza, CMV and Epstein-Barr virus. Immune exposure information for the cohort was limited to CMV serostatus. The cohort was sequenced for TCR beta chains only, and without alpha or paired-chain data the features that could be detected were limited. Because counts were too low, around 18 rarely observed V segments, including chromosome 9 orphons, were left out of the earlier analysis of approximately 500 of the donors. The study gave a list of under 200 TCR beta chains associated with cytomegalovirus. Assigning TCR associations to individual alleles was difficult when HLA alleles, especially DR and DQ, strongly co-occurred. In vitro tests confirmed that three of the cytomegalovirus-associated TCR beta chains recognize cytomegalovirus antigens. In a later genetic analysis, a missense DCLRE1C variant was associated with V-gene and J-gene trimming of TCR beta chains, and the association was replicated in an independent cohort. Linkage disequilibrium might explain the correlated functional status among segregating V segments, but an unknown experimental factor could not be ruled out. Most TCR sequences were seen in very few donors, while some public TCRs were found in many individuals. In a later analysis, the rate of TCR association differed among HLA loci, with DRB1 alleles having the most associated TCRs and HLA-C alleles having the fewest. An earlier analysis of approximately 570 of the donors showed that most TCR beta V segments appeared in productive rearrangements either about 87% or about 30% of the time, which broadly matched IMGT annotations. Because the 87-base-pair reads could not distinguish some IMGT-functional V segments, including TRBV6-2 and TRBV6-3, those segments were excluded. In a later analysis, HLA-associated TCR beta chains showed more clonal expansion and lower generation probabilities than non-associated chains that were equally common. A cluster of highly shared sequence variants was judged likely to be a technical artifact of the sequencing pipeline. According to a later genetic analysis, donors in an Asian-associated ancestry cluster had fewer N-insertions in productive TCRs than the roughly 670-donor mean. According to a later analysis, most CMV-associated TCR beta chains appeared to be HLA-restricted, and the HLA associations seemed to be driven largely by CMV exposure. At a false discovery rate of 0.05, a later analysis linked approximately 18,000 TCR beta sequences to specific HLA alleles. A further reported finding was that TCR beta sequences accurately predicted the HLA-A and HLA-B alleles for most subjects in the first cohort. Sequencing depth was assumed to be roughly uniform across donors in the presence/absence analyses, though that assumption may not hold. The authors suggested that the approach could potentially be extended to other disease states and immunological phenotypes. Because HLA typing was missing for some donors at each locus, association tests included only the typed subset. In both the original and validation cohorts, the classifier was reported to diagnose cytomegalovirus status with high specificity and sensitivity.

The cohort was made up of about 670 healthy bone marrow donors. At the time of sampling, all cohort members were nominally healthy, though unrecorded immune exposures were likely present. The donor tested CMV seronegative, placing the donor among the 352 seronegative members of the cohort. Each donor provided a peripheral blood sample, and peripheral blood mononuclear cells were used for TCR beta sequencing. Genomic DNA was extracted from the blood cell samples with the Qiagen DNeasy Blood Extraction Kit. Receptor libraries were prepared by the immunoSEQ multiplex PCR assay. For the multiplex PCR, a mixture combining 60 forward primers for TCR Vbeta segments and 13 reverse primers for TCR Jbeta segments was used. Amplification of the CDR3 region of rearranged TCR beta genes was performed with a multiplex PCR assay on genomic DNA. The Illumina HiSeq System was used to sequence the amplified TCR beta libraries as 87-base-pair reads. The paper's data handling went like this. In a later analysis, some 80 million unique TCR beta chains were counted across the roughly 700 repertoires, and approximately 9.9 million of these chains were shared by at least two donors. Raw reads were error-corrected and collapsed into unique sequences with a nearest-neighbor algorithm that merged closely related sequences to remove PCR and sequencing errors. Alignment of CDR3 sequences to IMGT reference sequences was used to assign V, D and J gene segments. For a sequence to be retained, a match of at least six nucleotides was required to both a V gene segment and a J gene segment. A rearrangement was called productive if the CDR3 had no stop codons and remained in frame with V and J, and every other rearrangement was called non-productive. CDR3 was defined according to IMGT convention as the region running from the second conserved V-encoded cysteine to the conserved J-encoded phenylalanine. The earlier analysis of some 580 of the donors excluded any sequence lacking an unambiguous match to a single V gene segment. An earlier analysis of about 600 of the donors called V segments functional above 56.7% productive rearrangements and segregating when the between-donor standard deviation exceeded 5%. A statistical classification framework was built for diagnosing cytomegalovirus status from the catalog of TCR beta chain sequences. In a later analysis, V and J genes were assigned by comparing TCR nucleotide sequences against IMGT/GENE-DB human TR gene sequences. The TCRdist pipeline was used in a later analysis to assign CDR3 sequences and most-parsimonious VDJ recombination scenarios. In a later analysis, each TCR beta chain was defined by its CDR3 amino acid sequence together with its V-gene family, and reads lacking a unique V-gene family were excluded. As a way to deal with suspected cross-contamination and a sequencing artifact, a later analysis dropped 450 to 600 nucleotide sequences that were highly shared and had low generation probability. In a later analysis, a clonal expansion index was calculated for each public chain from normalized within-repertoire ranks of inferred template counts. In a later analysis, generation probabilities were computed using a VDJ recombination model fitted to out-of-frame rearrangements, and the results were checked against IGoR. A later analysis scored TCR-TCR, TCR-HLA and TCR-CMV co-occurrence with hypergeometric tests, applying a repertoire-size bias correction to TCR pairs. To estimate false discovery rates, a later analysis permuted the HLA or CMV assignments 20 times. A later analysis grouped co-occurring TCRs with DBSCAN, adding TCRdist sequence similarity when clustering within HLA-allele-positive subsets. Repertoires with fewer than 30,000 or more than 120,000 public chains were left out of co-occurrence clustering, as were four to six repertoires with anomalous nucleotide sharing. The immuneACCESS repertoire file appears here via TCRdb, limited to in-frame rearrangements. These files lack a portion of the clones; in checked studies, under half of the deficit traces to unresolved V genes, and the cause of the others is not known. The D gene and trimming were derived from the DNA, and the V and J assignments and clone size from that table. The record for this sample contains 40,000 to 50,000 clones. More than 2% of the sample is in the top ten clones.

Input material: PBMCs. Rearrangement joined TRBV6-4 to TRBJ2-2, and 12 junctional nucleotides match TRBD2. The origin of this receptor is a woman aged 40-49 years in good health and CMV-seronegative. Here is the DNA: TGTGCCAGCAGTGATACTGCGGGACTAGCGGGCGAAAACACCGGGGAGCTGTTTTTT. This is translated as CASSDTAGLAGENTGELFF.